The clone carrying this T cell receptor (beta chain) was counted once. The antigen is unknown. This record belongs to a study of T cell responses to AZD1222 COVID-19 vaccine. V lost 9 bases, J lost 12 bases, and 6 bases lay in between. Germline V gives CDR1 MRHNA, CDR2 SNTAGT. The CDR3 runs 8 residues. Study results and caveats: The donors showed a predominance of white British ancestry and of females, with possible underestimation of clonal diversity. At baseline, just five to seven AZD1222 recipients tested seropositive. Spike was spanned by vaccine-associated CD4 TCRs, with dominance at 160-218 and 743-854.

Sequenced by immunoSEQ multiplex PCR; TCRdb stores in-frame clones only, minus some. The sample includes about 180,000 clones, more than 70% of them seen just once. The chain combines TRBV6-4 with TRBJ2-1, with unresolved D. This TCR was sampled from an adult who received the AZD1222 COVID-19 vaccine. Here the sequenced sample was peripheral blood, taken 28 days after the second AZD1222 dose. The CDR3, as DNA: TGTGCCAGGGGTATGCAGTTCTTC. Encoded protein: CARGMQFF.